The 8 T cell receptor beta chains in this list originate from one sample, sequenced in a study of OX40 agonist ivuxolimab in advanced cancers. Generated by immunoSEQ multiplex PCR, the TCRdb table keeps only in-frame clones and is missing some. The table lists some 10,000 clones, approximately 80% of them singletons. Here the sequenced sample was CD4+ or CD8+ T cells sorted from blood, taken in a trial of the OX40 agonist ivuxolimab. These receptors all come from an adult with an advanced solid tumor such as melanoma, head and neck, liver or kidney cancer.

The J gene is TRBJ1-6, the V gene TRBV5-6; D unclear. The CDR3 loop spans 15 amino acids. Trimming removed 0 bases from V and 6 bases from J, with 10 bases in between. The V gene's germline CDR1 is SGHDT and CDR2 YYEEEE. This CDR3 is CASSLALAFNSPLHF. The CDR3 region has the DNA TGTGCCAGCAGCTTGGCGCTTGCCTTTAATTCACCCCTCCACTTT.

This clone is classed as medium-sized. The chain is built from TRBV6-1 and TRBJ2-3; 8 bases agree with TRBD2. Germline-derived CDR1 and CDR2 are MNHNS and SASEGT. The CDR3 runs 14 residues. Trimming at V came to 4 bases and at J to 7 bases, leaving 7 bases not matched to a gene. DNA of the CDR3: TGTGCCAGCAGTGTACGCGGGACTAGAAATACGCAGTATTTT. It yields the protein CASSVRGTRNTQYF.

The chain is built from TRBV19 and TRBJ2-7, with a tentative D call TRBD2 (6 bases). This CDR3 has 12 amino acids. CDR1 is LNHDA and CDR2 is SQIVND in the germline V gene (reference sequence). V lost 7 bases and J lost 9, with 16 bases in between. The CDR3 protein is CASTSVGGVQYF. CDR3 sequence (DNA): TGTGCCAGTACTTCCGTTGGAGGGGTGCAGTACTTC. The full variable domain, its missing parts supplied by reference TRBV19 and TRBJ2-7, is DGGITQSPKYLFRKEGQNVTLSCEQNLNHDAMYWYRQDPGQGLRLIYYSQIVNDFQKGDIAEGYSVSREKKESFPLTVTSAQKNPTAFYLCASTSVGGVQYFGPGTRLTVT.

The CDR3 bases are TGTGCCAGCAGCGTAGGCACTGAGCAGTTCTTC. This sequence encodes CASSVGTEQFF. This chain joins TRBV9 and TRBJ2-1; no definite D call. V lost 0 bases, J lost 9 bases, and 4 bases lay in between. Germline CDR1 SGDLS, CDR2 YYNGEE. CDR3 size: 11 residues.

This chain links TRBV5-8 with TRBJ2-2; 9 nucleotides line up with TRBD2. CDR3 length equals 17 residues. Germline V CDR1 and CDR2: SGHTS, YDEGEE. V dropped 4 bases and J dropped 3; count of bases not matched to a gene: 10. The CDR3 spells CASSPSAGGSDTGELFF. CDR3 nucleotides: TGTGCCAGCAGCCCGTCAGCGGGGGGTTCGGACACCGGGGAGCTGTTTTTT.

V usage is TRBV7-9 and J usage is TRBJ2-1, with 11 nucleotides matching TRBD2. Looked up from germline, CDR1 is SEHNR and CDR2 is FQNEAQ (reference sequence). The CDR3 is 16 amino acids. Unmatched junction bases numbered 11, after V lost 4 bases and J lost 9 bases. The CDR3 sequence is CASSSASGGSFGEQFF. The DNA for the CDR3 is TGTGCCAGCAGCTCCGCTAGCGGGGGGTCTTTTGGTGAGCAGTTCTTC.

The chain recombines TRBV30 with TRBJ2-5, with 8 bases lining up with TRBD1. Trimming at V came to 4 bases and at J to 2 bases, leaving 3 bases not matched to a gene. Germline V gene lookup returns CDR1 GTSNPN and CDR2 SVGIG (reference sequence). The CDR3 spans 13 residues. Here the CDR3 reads CAWTQGVQETQYF. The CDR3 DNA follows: TGTGCCTGGACACAGGGGGTTCAAGAGACCCAGTACTTC.

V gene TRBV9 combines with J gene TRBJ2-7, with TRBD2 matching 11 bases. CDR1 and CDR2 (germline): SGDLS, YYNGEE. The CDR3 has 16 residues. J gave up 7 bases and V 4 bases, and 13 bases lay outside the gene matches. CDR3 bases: TGTGCCAGCAGCCCCAGACTAGCGGGGAGGAGGGGAGAGCAGTACTTC. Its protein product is CASSPRLAGRRGEQYF. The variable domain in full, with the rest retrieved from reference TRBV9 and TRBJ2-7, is DSGVTQTPKHLITATGQRVTLRCSPRSGDLSVYWYQQSLDQGLQFLIQYYNGEERAKGNILERFSAQQFPDLHSELNLSSLELGDSALYFCASSPRLAGRRGEQYFGPGTRLTVT.